A single sample gave rise to the 29 T cell receptor beta chains below, sequenced in a study of Ad26.COV2.S vaccination and SARS-CoV-2 variants. Treatment given: around 19 received Ad26.COV2.S at low or high dose, single or two shots; roughly 5 received placebo; per-sample allocation not given. Material that was analyzed had been drawn on day 63 after the first vaccine or placebo injection. Clones were sequenced by immunoSEQ multiplex PCR, and TCRdb holds only the in-frame ones, with some missing. The sample has some 480,000 clones, around 85% seen once. The source was peripheral blood, collected in a trial of Ad26.COV2.S vaccine versus placebo. These receptors all come from a person aged 18-60 years who received the Ad26.COV2.S COVID-19 vaccine or a placebo.

J is TRBJ1-5 and V is TRBV6-2 or TRBV6-3; D not certain. The CDR3 is 15 residues long. Trimming took 0 bases from V and 7 from J, leaving 13 bases between them. Germline values: CDR1 MNHEY, CDR2 SVGEGT. The CDR3 coding sequence is TGTGCCAGCAGTTACTCGGAGGGCTTCGGACAGCCCCAGCATTTT. It is translated as CASSYSEGFGQPQHF.

This sequence joins TRBV5-5 and TRBJ1-2; no reliable D call. This CDR3 has 14 amino acids. The germline V gene encodes CDR1 SGHKS and CDR2 YYEKEE (reference sequence). Between the trimmed V and J ends, which lost 0 bases and 2 bases, there was a span of 8 bases. CDR3 DNA sequence: TGTGCCAGCAGCTTGGAGGAGCCAAACTATGGCTACACCTTC. The encoded protein is CASSLEEPNYGYTF.

The chain combines TRBV9 with TRBJ2-7; D is unresolved. Per germline, CDR1 SGDLS and CDR2 YYNGEE. This CDR3 is 15 amino acids long. V lost 0 bases to trimming and J lost 3 bases, with 13 bases between them. The CDR3 DNA sequence: TGTGCCAGCAGCGTAGGGGTAGGTAGCTTCTACGAGCAGTACTTC. Amino acid sequence: CASSVGVGSFYEQYF.

This chain links TRBV21-1 with TRBJ1-6; the table assigns TRBD1, which was not confirmed against the DNA. TRBV21-1 is deemed a pseudogene. This CDR3 is 16 amino acids long. Written as DNA, the CDR3 is TGTGCCAGCAGCACCCGGACAGGGGCCCGAAATTCACCCCTCCACTTT. Translation: CASSTRTGARNSPLHF.

This clone has a single count. The chain combines TRBV20-1 with TRBJ2-7; no firm D call. V lost 7 bases and J 0 bases, leaving 7 bases between the germline ends. CDR3 size: 11 residues. CDR1 is DFQATT and CDR2 is SNEGSKA in the germline V gene (reference sequence). CDR3 coding DNA: TGCAGTGTTGCGGACTCCTACGAGCAGTACTTC. Encoded protein: CSVADSYEQYF.

The chain has TRBV7-2 and TRBJ2-1; D gene ambiguous. CDR1 and CDR2 (germline): SGHTA, FQGNSA. The CDR3 loop spans 13 amino acids. V lost 1 base and J 4 bases, leaving 5 bases between the germline ends. The DNA for the CDR3 is TGTGCCAGCAGCTTAGGCTTATACAATGAGCAGTTCTTC. Its protein is CASSLGLYNEQFF.

In its sample, this clone was seen a few times. The gene calls are TRBV29-1 and TRBJ1-2; tentative D call: TRBD1 (5 bases). V gave up 3 bases and J gave up 8 bases, with 10 bases separating them. The germline V gene has CDR1 SQVTM and CDR2 ANQGSEA. This CDR3 has 11 residues. For the CDR3, the DNA is TGCAGCGTTGAGGCAGGGATAGGCTACACCTTC. This translates into CSVEAGIGYTF.

This rearrangement joins TRBV6-2 or TRBV6-3 to TRBJ2-1; 14 nucleotides align to TRBD2. The CDR3 covers 16 residues. Germline CDR1 MNHEY, CDR2 SVGEGT. V lost 5 bases and J lost 8; bases outside the gene matches: 8. The DNA for the CDR3 is TGTGCCAGCAGTCAGACTAGCGGGAGGGCCTTGGATGAGCAGTTCTTC. Amino acid sequence: CASSQTSGRALDEQFF.

CDR3 protein: CASGGPPDGNTIYF. The CDR3 DNA sequence: TGTGCCAGCGGCGGCCCTCCAGATGGAAACACCATATATTTT. V usage is TRBV6-5 and J usage is TRBJ1-3; D not certain. Germline CDR1 reads MNHEY; CDR2 reads SVGAGI. Trimming cost V 8 bases and J 3 bases, with 14 bases left between them. This CDR3 has 14 amino acids.

This clone was detected once. V is TRBV11-2 and J is TRBJ2-1, with 7 bases matching TRBD1. This CDR3 contains 15 residues. Germline V gene lookup returns CDR1 SGHAT and CDR2 FQNNGV. The junction had 8 bases not matched to a gene; V was cut back by 2 bases and J by 7 bases. CDR3 residues: CASSLTETGRNEQFF. In DNA, the CDR3 is TGTGCCAGCAGCTTAACCGAGACAGGGCGGAATGAGCAGTTCTTC.

V usage is TRBV6-2 or TRBV6-3 and J usage is TRBJ1-5; no firm D call. The CDR3 spans 15 residues. The V gene's germline CDR1 is MNHEY and CDR2 SVGEGT. Trimming left V 4 bases short and J 0 bases short, with 10 bases between. The CDR3 DNA is TGTGCCAGCAGTTCAGCCCGAGATAGCAATCAGCCCCAGCATTTT. Its protein is CASSSARDSNQPQHF.

The chain carries TRBV18 and TRBJ2-3; D is undetermined. The CDR3 consists of 14 residues. Trimming took 4 bases from V and 3 from J, leaving 11 bases between them. Germline V CDR1 and CDR2: KGHSH, LQKENI. In DNA form, the CDR3 reads TGTGCCAGCTCACTACGGACCCAAACAGATACGCAGTATTTT. Encoded protein: CASSLRTQTDTQYF. Variable domain in full (rest from reference TRBV18 and TRBJ2-3): NAGVMQNPRHLVRRRGQEARLRCSPMKGHSHVYWYRQLPEEGLKFMVYLQKENIIDESGMPKERFSAEFPKEGPSILRIQQVVRGDSAAYFCASSLRTQTDTQYFGPGTRLTVL.

This clone was observed a few times. The CDR3 here is CASSTLPRSGNQPQHF. CDR3 bases: TGTGCCAGTAGTACCCTCCCCCGATCGGGCAATCAGCCCCAGCATTTT. This sequence joins TRBV19 and TRBJ1-5; no clear D. The CDR3 length is 16 residues. The V gene's germline CDR1 is LNHDA and CDR2 SQIVND (reference sequence). V lost 4 bases and J lost 2, with 15 bases in between.

The chain combines TRBV27 with TRBJ1-2, with 8 bases lining up with TRBD1. The CDR3 has 13 residues. The germline V gene encodes CDR1 MNHEY and CDR2 SMNVEV (reference sequence). V lost 8 bases to trimming and J lost 8 bases; unmatched junction nucleotides: 10. This chain's CDR3 is CASGTRGLGGYTF. The CDR3 DNA reads TGTGCCAGCGGAACCAGGGGGCTGGGCGGCTACACCTTC.

V gene TRBV5-1 combines with J gene TRBJ1-1; D gene unclear. The CDR3 length is 15 residues. CDR1 is SGHRS, CDR2 YFSETQ, per germline. Trimming cost V 0 bases and J 0 bases, with 9 bases left between them. The CDR3 DNA sequence: TGCGCCAGCAGCTTGGCCGGCAGCTTGAACACTGAAGCTTTCTTT. It encodes CASSLAGSLNTEAFF.

The chain is built from TRBV28 and TRBJ2-3, with D perhaps TRBD2 (5 bases). Deletions cut 7 bases from V and 1 base from J, with 12 bases between. The germline V gene encodes CDR1 MDHEN and CDR2 SYDVKM. There are 14 residues in the CDR3. For the CDR3, the DNA is TGTGCCAGCAAAGGCGGGTGGGGCACAGATACGCAGTATTTT. Its protein is CASKGGWGTDTQYF.

This clone showed up just a few times. The genes are TRBV6-2 or TRBV6-3 and TRBJ1-5; D uncertain. CDR1 and CDR2 from the germline V gene are MNHEY and SVGEGT. Trimming removed 6 bases at V and 1 base at J, with 10 bases between. The CDR3 contains 14 residues. In DNA, the CDR3 is TGTGCCAGCAGCCCTCGGTTGAGCAATCAGCCCCAGCATTTT. This encodes CASSPRLSNQPQHF.

This clone occurred once. J is TRBJ2-1 and V is TRBV9; 7 positions agree with TRBD2. This CDR3 comprises 14 residues. With 4 bases clipped from V and 5 bases from J, the junction kept 6 bases outside the gene matches. Per germline, CDR1 SGDLS and CDR2 YYNGEE. CDR3 coding DNA: TGTGCCAGCAGCCGAGCGGGATCCGACAATGAGCAGTTCTTC. Residues: CASSRAGSDNEQFF.

This chain connects TRBV30 to TRBJ2-3; D is unclear. In germline, CDR1 is GTSNPN, CDR2 SVGIG (reference sequence). Trimming shortened V by 3 bases and J by 3 bases, and 7 bases separated the two germline ends. CDR3 length: 12 amino acids. CDR3 bases: TGTGCCTGGAGCTTGGATACAGATACGCAGTATTTT. This sequence encodes CAWSLDTDTQYF.

This clone was seen a few times. The chain's CDR3 is CATSDSGRGNTQYF. The CDR3 DNA is TGTGCCACCAGTGATTCCGGCCGCGGGAATACGCAGTATTTT. This chain uses TRBV24-1 with TRBJ2-3, with D perhaps matching TRBD2 (6 bases). Per the germline V gene, CDR1 is KGHDR and CDR2 is SFDVKD. The V and J ends lost 2 bases and 7 bases respectively, with 12 bases between them. The CDR3 consists of 14 residues.

The V gene is TRBV19, the J gene TRBJ1-6; unclear D gene. CDR3 length: 14 amino acids. The V gene lost 6 bases and the J gene lost 5 bases, with 11 bases spanning the gap. In germline, CDR1 is LNHDA, CDR2 SQIVND (reference sequence). This chain's CDR3 is CASSGEGDNSPLHF. In DNA form, the CDR3 reads TGTGCCAGTAGCGGGGAGGGAGATAATTCACCCCTCCACTTT. Drawing the rest from reference TRBV19 and TRBJ1-6, the complete variable domain is DGGITQSPKYLFRKEGQNVTLSCEQNLNHDAMYWYRQDPGQGLRLIYYSQIVNDFQKGDIAEGYSVSREKKESFPLTVTSAQKNPTAFYLCASSGEGDNSPLHFGNGTRLTVT.

This clone appeared a single time. V usage is TRBV6-2 or TRBV6-3 and J usage is TRBJ2-7, with D tentatively TRBD1 or TRBD2 (5 bases each). CDR3 length equals 13 residues. The germline V gene encodes CDR1 MNHEY and CDR2 SVGEGT. V dropped 2 bases and J dropped 9 bases, with 14 bases sitting between them. The CDR3 loop reads CASSYVTGLGQYF. CDR3 bases: TGTGCCAGCAGTTACGTCACAGGACTGGGGCAGTACTTC.

To note about this clone: Within the sample, other DNA sequences also encode this same CDR3. The CDR3 sequence: CASSLRGGTEAFF. DNA of the CDR3: TGTGCCAGCAGTTTAAGAGGTGGCACTGAAGCTTTCTTT. The rearrangement uses TRBV12-3 or TRBV12-4 and TRBJ1-1; D is uncertain. The CDR3 spans 13 residues. V gave up 2 bases and J gave up 4 bases, with 8 bases separating them.

The CDR3 spells CASSVEAGLDTQYF. DNA for the CDR3: TGTGCCAGCAGCGTGGAGGCGGGGTTGGATACGCAGTATTTT. The chain has TRBV9 and TRBJ2-3, with D tentatively TRBD2 (6 bases). Trimming left V 2 bases short and J 6 bases short, with 13 bases between. Germline CDR1 reads SGDLS; CDR2 reads YYNGEE. The CDR3 extends over 14 amino acids.

This chain links TRBV3-1 (or the pseudogene TRBV3-2) with TRBJ2-1; D gene uncertain. Germline V gene data show CDR1 as LGHDT and CDR2 as YNNKEL (reference sequence). The CDR3 is 12 amino acids. V lost 5 bases, J lost 7 bases, and 9 bases lay in between. The CDR3 is CASSRSGNEQFF. The CDR3 nucleotides read TGTGCCAGCAGCAGGAGTGGGAATGAGCAGTTCTTC.

V and J are TRBV14 and TRBJ2-1, with TRBD2 matching over 7 bases. J gave up 6 bases and V 4 bases, and 9 bases lay outside the gene matches. Germline CDR1 reads SGHDN; CDR2 reads FVKESK. CDR3 length: 15 residues. CDR3 bases: TGTGCCAGCAGCCTCAGCGGGAACCCCCCCAATGAGCAGTTCTTC. Its protein product is CASSLSGNPPNEQFF.

CDR3: CASSLLYNWVDNEQFF. The DNA for the CDR3 is TGTGCCAGCAGCTTGTTGTATAATTGGGTTGATAATGAGCAGTTCTTC. The chain couples TRBV11-1 to TRBJ2-1; no reliable D call. From germline, CDR1 is SGHAT and CDR2 FQDESV (reference sequence). The CDR3 spans 16 residues. The V and J ends lost 3 bases and 7 bases respectively, with 19 bases between them.

The CDR3 coding sequence is TGTGCCAGCAAATCCGGGGATTATAACTATGGCTACACCTTC. Encoded protein: CASKSGDYNYGYTF. The chain recombines TRBV2 with TRBJ1-2; D remains ambiguous. Germline lookup yields CDR1 SNHLY and CDR2 FYNNEI. Trimming removed 7 bases from V and 1 base from J, with 13 bases in between. The CDR3 sequence is 14 residues long.

This clone was recorded only once. The chain links TRBV19 to TRBJ2-7; maybe TRBD1 (5 bases). Germline values: CDR1 LNHDA, CDR2 SQIVND (reference sequence). With 4 bases removed from V and 0 bases from J, the gap between germline ends came to 7 bases. The CDR3 totals 13 residues. The CDR3 loop reads CASSKQGSYEQYF. In DNA form, the CDR3 reads TGTGCCAGTAGTAAGCAGGGCTCCTACGAGCAGTACTTC. Together with reference TRBV19 and TRBJ2-7, the CDR3 gives the full variable domain: DGGITQSPKYLFRKEGQNVTLSCEQNLNHDAMYWYRQDPGQGLRLIYYSQIVNDFQKGDIAEGYSVSREKKESFPLTVTSAQKNPTAFYLCASSKQGSYEQYFGPGTRLTVT.